This TCR beta chain was sequenced for a study of T cell clonality in common variable immunodeficiency. Both groups were predominantly of Caucasian heritage. This clone was seen ten or more times. The read falls 3 residues short of the CDR3 end, and the missing part is taken from the germline J gene. The CDR3 contains 13 residues. From germline, CDR1 is SEHNR and CDR2 FQNEAQ (reference sequence). The germline V and J ends were trimmed by 6 bases and 4 bases, with 10 bases remaining between them. Profiling relied on immunoSEQ multiplex PCR, and the TCRdb table lists in-frame clones only, not all of them. The counts give around 34,000 clones, none of them seen only once; under 3.5% is held by the top ten.

The gene calls are TRBV7-9 and TRBJ1-3; perhaps TRBD1 as D (5 bases). The source of this sequence is a person between 18 and 75 years old in good health. Sequencing was done on a sample of peripheral blood mononuclear cells. CDR3 DNA (partial): TGTGCCAGCAGGGACACTACGGGAAACACC. It specifies CASRDTTGNT. The full CDR3 sequence reads CASRDTTGNTIYF.